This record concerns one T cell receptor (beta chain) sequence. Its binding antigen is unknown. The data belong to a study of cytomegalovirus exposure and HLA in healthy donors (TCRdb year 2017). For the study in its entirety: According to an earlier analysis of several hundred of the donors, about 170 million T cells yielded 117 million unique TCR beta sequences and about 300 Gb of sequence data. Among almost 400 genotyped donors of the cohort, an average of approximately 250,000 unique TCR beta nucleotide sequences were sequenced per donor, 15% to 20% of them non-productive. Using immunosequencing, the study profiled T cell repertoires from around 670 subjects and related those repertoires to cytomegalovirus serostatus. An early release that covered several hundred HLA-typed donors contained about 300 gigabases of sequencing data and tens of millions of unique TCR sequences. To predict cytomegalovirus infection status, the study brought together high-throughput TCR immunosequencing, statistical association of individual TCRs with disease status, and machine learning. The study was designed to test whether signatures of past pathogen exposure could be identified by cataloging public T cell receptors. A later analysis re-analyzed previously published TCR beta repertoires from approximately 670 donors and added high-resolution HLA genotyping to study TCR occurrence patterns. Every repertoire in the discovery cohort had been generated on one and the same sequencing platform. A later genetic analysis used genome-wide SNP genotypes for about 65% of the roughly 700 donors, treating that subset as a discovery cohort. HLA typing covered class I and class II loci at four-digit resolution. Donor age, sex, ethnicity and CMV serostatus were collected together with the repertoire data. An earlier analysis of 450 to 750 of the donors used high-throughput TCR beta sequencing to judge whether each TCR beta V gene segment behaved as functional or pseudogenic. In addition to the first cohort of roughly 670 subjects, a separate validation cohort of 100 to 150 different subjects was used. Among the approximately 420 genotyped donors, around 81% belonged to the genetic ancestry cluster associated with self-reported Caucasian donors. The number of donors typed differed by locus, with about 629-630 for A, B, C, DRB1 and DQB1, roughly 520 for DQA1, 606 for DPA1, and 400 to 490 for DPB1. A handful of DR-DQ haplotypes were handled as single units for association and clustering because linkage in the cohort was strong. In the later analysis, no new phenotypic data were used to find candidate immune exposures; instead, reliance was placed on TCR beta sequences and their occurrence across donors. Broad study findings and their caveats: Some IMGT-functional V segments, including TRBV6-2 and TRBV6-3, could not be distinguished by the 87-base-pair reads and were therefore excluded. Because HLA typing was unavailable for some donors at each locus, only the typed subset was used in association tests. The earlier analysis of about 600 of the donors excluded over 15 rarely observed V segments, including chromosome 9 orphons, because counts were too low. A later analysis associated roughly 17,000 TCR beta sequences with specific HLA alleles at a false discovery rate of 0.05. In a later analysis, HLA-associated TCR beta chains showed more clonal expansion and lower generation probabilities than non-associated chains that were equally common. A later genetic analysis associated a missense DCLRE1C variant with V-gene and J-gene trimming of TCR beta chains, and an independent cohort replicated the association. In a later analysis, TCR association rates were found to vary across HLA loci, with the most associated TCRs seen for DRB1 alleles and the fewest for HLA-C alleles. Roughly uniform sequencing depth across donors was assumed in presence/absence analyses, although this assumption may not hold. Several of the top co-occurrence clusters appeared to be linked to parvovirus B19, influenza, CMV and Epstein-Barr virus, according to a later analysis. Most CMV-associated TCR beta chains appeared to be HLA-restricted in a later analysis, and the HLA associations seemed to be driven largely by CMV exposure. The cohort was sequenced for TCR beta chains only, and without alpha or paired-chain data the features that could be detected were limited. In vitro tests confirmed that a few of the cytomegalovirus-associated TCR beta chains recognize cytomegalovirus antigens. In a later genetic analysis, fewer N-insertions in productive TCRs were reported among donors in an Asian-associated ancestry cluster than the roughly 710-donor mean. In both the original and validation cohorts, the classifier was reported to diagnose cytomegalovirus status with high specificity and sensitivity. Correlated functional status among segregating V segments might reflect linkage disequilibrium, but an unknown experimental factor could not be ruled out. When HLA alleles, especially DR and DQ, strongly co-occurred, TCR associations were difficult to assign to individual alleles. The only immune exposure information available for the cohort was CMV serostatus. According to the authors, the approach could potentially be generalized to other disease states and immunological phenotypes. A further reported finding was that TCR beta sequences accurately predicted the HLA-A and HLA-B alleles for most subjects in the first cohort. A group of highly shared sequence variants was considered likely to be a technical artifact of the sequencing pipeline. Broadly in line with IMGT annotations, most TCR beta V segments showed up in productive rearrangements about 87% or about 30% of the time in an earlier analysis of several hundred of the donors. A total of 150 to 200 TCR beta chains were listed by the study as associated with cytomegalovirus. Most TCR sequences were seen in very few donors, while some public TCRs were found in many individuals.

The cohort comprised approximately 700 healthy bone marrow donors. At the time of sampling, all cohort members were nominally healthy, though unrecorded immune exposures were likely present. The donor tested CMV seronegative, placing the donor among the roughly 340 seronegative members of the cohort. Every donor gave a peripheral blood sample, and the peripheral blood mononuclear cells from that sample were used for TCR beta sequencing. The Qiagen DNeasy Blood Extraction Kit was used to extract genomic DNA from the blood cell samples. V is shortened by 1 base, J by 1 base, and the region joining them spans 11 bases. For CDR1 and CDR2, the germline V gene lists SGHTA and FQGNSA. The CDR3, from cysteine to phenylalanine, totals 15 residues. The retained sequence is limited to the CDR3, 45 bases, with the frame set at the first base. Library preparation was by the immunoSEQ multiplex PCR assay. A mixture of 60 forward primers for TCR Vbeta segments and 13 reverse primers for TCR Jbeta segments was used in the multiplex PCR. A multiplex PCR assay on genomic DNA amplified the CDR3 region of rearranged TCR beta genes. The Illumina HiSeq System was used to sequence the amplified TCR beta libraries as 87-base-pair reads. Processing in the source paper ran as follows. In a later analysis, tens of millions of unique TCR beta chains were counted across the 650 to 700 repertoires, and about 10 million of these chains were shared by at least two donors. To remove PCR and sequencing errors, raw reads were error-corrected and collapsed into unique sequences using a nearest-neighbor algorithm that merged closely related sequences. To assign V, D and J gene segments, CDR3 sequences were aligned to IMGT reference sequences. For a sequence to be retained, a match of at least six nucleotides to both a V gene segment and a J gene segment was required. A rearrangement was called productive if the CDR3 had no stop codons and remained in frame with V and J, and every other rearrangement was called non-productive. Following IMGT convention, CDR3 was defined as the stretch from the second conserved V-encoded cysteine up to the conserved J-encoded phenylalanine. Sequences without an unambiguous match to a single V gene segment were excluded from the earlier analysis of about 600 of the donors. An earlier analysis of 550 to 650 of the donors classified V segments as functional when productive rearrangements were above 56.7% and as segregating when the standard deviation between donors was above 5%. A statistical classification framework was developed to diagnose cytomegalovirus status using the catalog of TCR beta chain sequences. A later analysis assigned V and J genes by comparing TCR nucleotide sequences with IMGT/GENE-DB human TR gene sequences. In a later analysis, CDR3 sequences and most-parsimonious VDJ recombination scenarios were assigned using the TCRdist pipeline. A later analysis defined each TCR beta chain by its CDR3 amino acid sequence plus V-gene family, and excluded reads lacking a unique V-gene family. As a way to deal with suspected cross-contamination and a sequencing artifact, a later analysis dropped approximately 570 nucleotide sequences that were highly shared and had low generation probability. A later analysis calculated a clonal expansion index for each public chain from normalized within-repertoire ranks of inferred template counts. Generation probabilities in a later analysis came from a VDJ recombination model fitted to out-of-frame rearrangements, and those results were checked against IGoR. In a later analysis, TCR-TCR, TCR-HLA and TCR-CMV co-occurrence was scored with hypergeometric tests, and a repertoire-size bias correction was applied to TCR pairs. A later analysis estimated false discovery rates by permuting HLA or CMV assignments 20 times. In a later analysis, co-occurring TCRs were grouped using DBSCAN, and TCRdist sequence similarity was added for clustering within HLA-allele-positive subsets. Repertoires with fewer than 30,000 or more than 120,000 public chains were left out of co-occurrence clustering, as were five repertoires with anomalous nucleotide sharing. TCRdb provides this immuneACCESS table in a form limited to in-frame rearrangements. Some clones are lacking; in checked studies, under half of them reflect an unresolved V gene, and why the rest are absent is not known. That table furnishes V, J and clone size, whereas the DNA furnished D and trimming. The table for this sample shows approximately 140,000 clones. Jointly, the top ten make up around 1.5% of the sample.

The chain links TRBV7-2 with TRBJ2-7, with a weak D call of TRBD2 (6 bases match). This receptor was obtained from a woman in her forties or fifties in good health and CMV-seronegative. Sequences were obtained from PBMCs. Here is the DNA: TGTGCCAGCAGCTTAGGAGCGGGTCCGTCCTACGAGCAGTACTTC. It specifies CASSLGAGPSYEQYF.